These 17 T cell receptor beta chains were all obtained from the same sample, sequenced in a study of blood T cell repertoires in COVID-19. Clones were sequenced by immunoSEQ multiplex PCR, and TCRdb holds only the in-frame ones, with some missing. The table includes about 190,000 clones, 70% to 85% detected once. Sequenced input: PBMCs or T cells enriched from blood (not recorded which). These receptors were taken from a woman aged 30 to 39 who had recovered from COVID-19.

This clone was counted only a few times. V gene TRBV15 combines with J gene TRBJ2-1; 9 bases fit TRBD2. Per the germline V gene, CDR1 is LNHNV and CDR2 is YYDKDF (reference sequence). The ends lost 1 base at V and 4 bases at J; junction bases unmatched: 5. CDR3 length equals 16 residues. This CDR3 reads CATSRGGGRAYNEQFF. The CDR3 nucleotides read TGTGCCACCAGCAGAGGGGGCGGGAGGGCATACAATGAGCAGTTCTTC.

V is TRBV15 and J is TRBJ1-2; D is uncertain. The CDR3 spans 13 residues. Deletions cut 4 bases from V and 0 bases from J, with 6 bases between. CDR1 LNHNV and CDR2 YYDKDF come from the germline V gene (reference sequence). The CDR3 DNA sequence: TGTGCCACCAGCAATCAGGCTAACTATGGCTACACCTTC. Residues: CATSNQANYGYTF. Full variable domain (remainder filled in from reference TRBV15 and TRBJ1-2): DAMVIQNPRYQVTQFGKPVTLSCSQTLNHNVMYWYQQKSSQAPKLLFHYYDKDFNNEADTPDNFQSRRPNTSFCFLDIRSPGLGDTAMYLCATSNQANYGYTFGSGTRLTVV.

This clone was counted only a few times. The chain carries TRBV5-1 and TRBJ1-1, with 9 bases lining up with TRBD1. V was pared by 6 bases and J by 5 bases, with 8 bases of the junction left unmatched. CDR1 SGHRS and CDR2 YFSETQ come from the germline V gene. The CDR3 spans 14 residues. For the CDR3, the DNA is TGCGCCAGCACCTTACAGGGGGCAGGGACTGAAGCTTTCTTT. Amino acids: CASTLQGAGTEAFF.

This rearrangement joins TRBV18 to TRBJ1-1, with D uncertain. V was cut by 6 bases and J by 2 bases, with 4 bases left in between. The germline CDR1 and CDR2 sequences are KGHSH and LQKENI. The CDR3 consists of 11 residues. CDR3 region: CASSPNTEAFF. CDR3 in DNA: TGTGCCAGCTCCCCTAACACTGAAGCTTTCTTT.

This sequence joins TRBV18 and TRBJ1-4; 9 bases are shared with TRBD1. The ends lost 3 bases at V and 11 bases at J; junction bases unmatched: 7. The CDR3 sequence is 14 residues long. Germline-derived CDR1 and CDR2 are KGHSH and LQKENI. Here the CDR3 reads CASSPGTGNVKLFF. The CDR3 DNA is TGTGCCAGCTCACCCGGGACAGGGAATGTGAAACTGTTTTTT.

CDR3 protein: CATFAGSNYGYTF. The CDR3 coding sequence is TGTGCCACCTTCGCAGGGTCCAACTATGGCTACACCTTC. The chain is built from TRBV19 and TRBJ1-2, with a weak D call TRBD1 (5 bases). This CDR3 is built from 13 residues. CDR1 and CDR2 from the germline V gene are LNHDA and SQIVND (reference sequence). V lost 10 bases to trimming and J lost 2 bases, with 14 bases between them. Filled out from reference TRBV19 and TRBJ1-2, the complete variable domain reads DGGITQSPKYLFRKEGQNVTLSCEQNLNHDAMYWYRQDPGQGLRLIYYSQIVNDFQKGDIAEGYSVSREKKESFPLTVTSAQKNPTAFYLCATFAGSNYGYTFGSGTRLTVV.

The rearrangement links TRBV28 to TRBJ2-4; perhaps TRBD2 as D (5 bases). CDR1 and CDR2 from the germline V gene are MDHEN and SYDVKM. V dropped 6 bases and J dropped 0 bases, with 12 bases sitting between them. CDR3 size: 15 residues. CDR3 in amino acids: CASSERGLAKNIQYF. DNA for the CDR3: TGTGCCAGCAGCGAGAGAGGGTTAGCCAAAAACATTCAGTACTTC.

The rearrangement joins TRBV28 to TRBJ1-2, with TRBD1 as a possible D gene (5 bases). This CDR3 is built from 13 residues. Germline V gene data show CDR1 as MDHEN and CDR2 as SYDVKM. The germline V and J ends were trimmed by 4 bases and 7 bases, with 13 bases remaining between them. As DNA, the CDR3 is TGTGCCAGCAGTTCGACGGGGGGTGGTGGCTACACCTTC. It codes for CASSSTGGGGYTF.

Remarks on this clone: The junction departs from the called germline gene at one end, perhaps through a read error. The chain recombines TRBV19 with TRBJ1-2; 9 bases match TRBD1. The CDR3 has 12 amino acids. Germline lookup yields CDR1 LNHDA and CDR2 SQIVND (reference sequence). CDR3 loop: CASKPGTGNSMF. The CDR3 region has the DNA TGTGCCAGTAAACCCGGGACAGGGAACTCGATGTTC.

A few counts support this clone. The chain links TRBV4-1 to TRBJ2-3, with 10 bases fitting TRBD2. CDR3 length: 17 amino acids. The germline V gene encodes CDR1 MGHRA and CDR2 YSYEKL. The V and J ends lost 1 base and 5 bases, in that order; junction bases with no gene match: 9. The DNA of the CDR3 is TGCGCCAGCAGCCAAGGAACTAGCGGGGAGCGCCTAGATACGCAGTATTTT. Its translation is CASSQGTSGERLDTQYF.

This clone was recorded only once. The CDR3 loop reads CSASSSSLAGYTF. As DNA, the CDR3 is TGCAGTGCTAGTTCGTCTTCGCTAGCAGGCTACACCTTC. V is TRBV20-1 and J is TRBJ1-2; D remains ambiguous. From germline, CDR1 is DFQATT and CDR2 SNEGSKA (reference sequence). The CDR3 spans 13 residues. With 3 bases removed from V and 8 bases from J, the gap between germline ends came to 16 bases.

The V and J genes are TRBV30 and TRBJ2-6; 10 bases align to TRBD1. The V gene's germline CDR1 is GTSNPN and CDR2 SVGIG (reference sequence). V was clipped by 1 base and J by 0 bases; unmatched bases: 6. The CDR3 loop spans 18 amino acids. CDR3: CAWSGTGTGDSGANVLTF. DNA for the CDR3: TGTGCCTGGAGTGGCACCGGGACAGGGGACTCTGGGGCCAACGTCCTGACTTTC.

The CDR3 nucleotides read TGTGCCATCAAACCCGGACAGGGGGCTCACAATGAGCAGTTCTTC. Amino acids: CAIKPGQGAHNEQFF. The J gene is TRBJ2-1, the V gene TRBV24-1, with 11 bases aligning to TRBD1. CDR1 and CDR2 from the germline V gene are KGHDR and SFDVKD. With V trimmed by 11 bases and J by 5 bases, 10 bases remained unmatched. This CDR3 spans 15 amino acids.

The V call is TRBV24-1, the J call TRBJ2-3; 8 bases line up with TRBD1. Germline V gene sequence: CDR1 KGHDR, CDR2 SFDVKD. The CDR3 extends over 14 amino acids. The V gene end was trimmed by 3 bases and the J gene end by 4 bases; junction bases not matched to a gene: 2. The CDR3 spells CATSDGQGSDTQYF. CDR3 DNA sequence: TGTGCCACCAGTGATGGACAGGGTTCAGATACGCAGTATTTT.

The rearrangement links TRBV20-1 to TRBJ2-7, with 7 bases that match TRBD1. Germline V gene lookup returns CDR1 DFQATT and CDR2 SNEGSKA (reference sequence). The CDR3 contains 14 residues. V shed 3 bases and J 6 bases; nucleotides not matched to a gene: 11. CDR3 region: CSASKTGLYSEQYV. The CDR3 DNA reads TGCAGTGCTAGTAAGACAGGGTTGTACTCCGAGCAGTACGTC.

The chain carries TRBV11-2 and TRBJ2-3; 7 bases are shared with TRBD2. CDR1 and CDR2 from the germline V gene are SGHAT and FQNNGV. The CDR3 covers 16 residues. Germline trimming cut 1 base from V and 5 bases from J; bases unmatched to any gene: 9. CDR3 nucleotides: TGTGCCAGCAGCTTAGGTGGGGGAGGGCCTGGAGATACGCAGTATTTT. This translates into CASSLGGGGPGDTQYF.

V is TRBV6-5 and J is TRBJ2-2, with TRBD1 identical over 7 bases. This CDR3 spans 14 amino acids. Trimming cost V 6 bases and J 6 bases; bases outside gene matches: 7. CDR1 is MNHEY, CDR2 SVGAGI, per germline. The CDR3 bases are TGTGCCAGCAGACAGGGGACCTATTCCGGGGAGCTGTTTTTT. It encodes CASRQGTYSGELFF.